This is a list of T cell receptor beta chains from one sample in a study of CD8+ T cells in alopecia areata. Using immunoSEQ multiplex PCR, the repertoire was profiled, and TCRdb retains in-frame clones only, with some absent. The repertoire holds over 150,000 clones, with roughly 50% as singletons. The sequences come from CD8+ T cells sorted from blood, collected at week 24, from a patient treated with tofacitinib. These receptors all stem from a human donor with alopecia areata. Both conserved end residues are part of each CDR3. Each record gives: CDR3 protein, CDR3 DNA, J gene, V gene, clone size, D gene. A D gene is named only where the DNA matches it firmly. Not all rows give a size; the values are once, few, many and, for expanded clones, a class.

CDR3aa: CASSPPSADTQYF
CDR3nt: TGTGCCAGCAGCCCCCCGTCAGCAGATACGCAGTATTTT
j_gene: TRBJ2-3
v_gene: TRBV13
abundance: few
d_gene: .

CDR3aa: CASSLVGSGQLQETQYF
CDR3nt: TGTGCCAGCAGCTTAGTAGGGTCCGGACAGCTCCAAGAGACCCAGTACTTC
j_gene: TRBJ2-5
v_gene: TRBV7-6
abundance: few
d_gene: .

CDR3aa: CASSPDSSTDTQYF
CDR3nt: TGTGCCAGCAGCCCCGACTCTAGCACAGATACGCAGTATTTT
j_gene: TRBJ2-3
v_gene: TRBV13
abundance: .
d_gene: .

CDR3aa: CASSLSPGQGSNSPLHF
CDR3nt: TGTGCCAGCAGCTTATCTCCGGGACAGGGGAGCAATTCACCCCTCCACTTT
j_gene: TRBJ1-6
v_gene: TRBV7-3
abundance: .
d_gene: TRBD1

CDR3aa: CASSHTGGDGELFF
CDR3nt: TGTGCCAGCAGCCATACAGGGGGGGACGGGGAGCTGTTTTTT
j_gene: TRBJ2-2
v_gene: TRBV11-2
abundance: .
d_gene: .

CDR3aa: CASSEGLGARGYTF
CDR3nt: TGTGCCAGCAGTGAAGGGCTGGGGGCGCGGGGCTACACCTTC
j_gene: TRBJ1-2
v_gene: TRBV25-1
abundance: .
d_gene: .

CDR3aa: CSALDGGSYEQYF
CDR3nt: TGCAGCGCCCTCGACGGAGGGAGTTACGAGCAGTACTTC
j_gene: TRBJ2-7
v_gene: TRBV29-1
abundance: .
d_gene: .

CDR3aa: CASSPGQTTYGYTF
CDR3nt: TGTGCCAGCAGCCCGGGACAGACGACCTATGGCTACACCTTC
j_gene: TRBJ1-2
v_gene: TRBV7-9
abundance: .
d_gene: TRBD1

CDR3aa: CASSPGGGTDTQYF
CDR3nt: TGTGCCAGCAGCCCTGGAGGGGGAACAGATACGCAGTATTTT
j_gene: TRBJ2-3
v_gene: TRBV7-9
abundance: .
d_gene: .

CDR3aa: CASSLGLSGEQFF
CDR3nt: TGCGCCAGCAGCCTAGGCCTGTCCGGTGAGCAGTTCTTC
j_gene: TRBJ2-1
v_gene: TRBV4-3
abundance: .
d_gene: .

CDR3aa: CAWSPRPGDEQYF
CDR3nt: TGTGCCTGGAGTCCCCGACCGGGGGACGAGCAGTACTTC
j_gene: TRBJ2-7
v_gene: TRBV30
abundance: .
d_gene: .

CDR3aa: CASSPALRGAGGYTF
CDR3nt: TGCGCCAGCAGTCCCGCGCTACGGGGGGCGGGAGGCTACACCTTC
j_gene: TRBJ1-2
v_gene: TRBV4-1
abundance: .
d_gene: .

CDR3aa: CASSQVKTEAFF
CDR3nt: TGTGCCAGCAGTCAGGTGAAGACTGAAGCTTTCTTT
j_gene: TRBJ1-1
v_gene: TRBV6-6
abundance: .
d_gene: .

CDR3aa: CATGSYTEAFF
CDR3nt: TGTGCCACCGGGAGCTACACTGAAGCTTTCTTT
j_gene: TRBJ1-1
v_gene: TRBV6-6
abundance: .
d_gene: .

CDR3aa: CASRPDRDWLYPEQFF
CDR3nt: TGTGCCAGCAGGCCCGACCGGGACTGGCTTTATCCTGAGCAGTTCTTC
j_gene: TRBJ2-1
v_gene: TRBV7-2
abundance: few
d_gene: .

CDR3aa: CASPGLAENNEQFF
CDR3nt: TGTGCCAGCCCCGGACTAGCGGAAAACAATGAGCAGTTCTTC
j_gene: TRBJ2-1
v_gene: TRBV7-9
abundance: few
d_gene: TRBD2